A single T cell receptor (beta chain) is shown here with its context. Each CDR3 protein is one row after TCRdb ran MiXCR on the PCR reads. Of more than 15,000 distinct CDR3 sequences in the sample, approximately 45% were seen once. This entry comes from a study of tumor-infiltrating lymphocytes in oesophageal squamous cell carcinoma. The receptor was isolated from a female donor with esophageal squamous cell carcinoma. What was sequenced was normal esophageal tissue next to the tumor.

The CDR3 spells CASSEAGMRWSTRNTGELFF. The CDR3 coding sequence is TGTGCCAGCAGTGAAGCAGGTATGCGGTGGTCCACTCGGAACACCGGGGAGCTGTTTTTT. The V call is TRBV2, the J call TRBJ2-2; unclear D gene. CDR3 size: 20 residues. With 0 bases removed from V and 1 base from J, the gap between germline ends came to 21 bases. Germline-derived CDR1 and CDR2 are SNHLY and FYNNEI.